This TCR beta chain is from a study of blood T cell repertoires in COVID-19. Study information: Specimens from acute and convalescent COVID-19 originated in the United States, Italy and Spain. PBMCs, B-cell-depleted T cells, or T cells were the source of the cDNA or gDNA that made up the material.

V lost 8 bases to trimming and J lost 8 bases, with 15 bases between them. The V gene's germline CDR1 is KGHSH and CDR2 LQKENI. CDR3 length: 13 amino acids. Measured with immunoSEQ multiplex PCR; TCRdb has only the in-frame clones, and not every one. Of tens of thousands of clones in the sample, under 90% were seen once. The chain couples TRBV18 to TRBJ1-4; maybe TRBD1 (5 bases). The sample taken for sequencing was peripheral blood. The sequence was obtained from a man in his sixties with COVID-19, enrolled during active disease. The CDR3 region is CASAPRGGEKLFF. The CDR3 bases are TGTGCCAGCGCTCCGAGGGGAGGGGAAAAACTGTTTTTT.